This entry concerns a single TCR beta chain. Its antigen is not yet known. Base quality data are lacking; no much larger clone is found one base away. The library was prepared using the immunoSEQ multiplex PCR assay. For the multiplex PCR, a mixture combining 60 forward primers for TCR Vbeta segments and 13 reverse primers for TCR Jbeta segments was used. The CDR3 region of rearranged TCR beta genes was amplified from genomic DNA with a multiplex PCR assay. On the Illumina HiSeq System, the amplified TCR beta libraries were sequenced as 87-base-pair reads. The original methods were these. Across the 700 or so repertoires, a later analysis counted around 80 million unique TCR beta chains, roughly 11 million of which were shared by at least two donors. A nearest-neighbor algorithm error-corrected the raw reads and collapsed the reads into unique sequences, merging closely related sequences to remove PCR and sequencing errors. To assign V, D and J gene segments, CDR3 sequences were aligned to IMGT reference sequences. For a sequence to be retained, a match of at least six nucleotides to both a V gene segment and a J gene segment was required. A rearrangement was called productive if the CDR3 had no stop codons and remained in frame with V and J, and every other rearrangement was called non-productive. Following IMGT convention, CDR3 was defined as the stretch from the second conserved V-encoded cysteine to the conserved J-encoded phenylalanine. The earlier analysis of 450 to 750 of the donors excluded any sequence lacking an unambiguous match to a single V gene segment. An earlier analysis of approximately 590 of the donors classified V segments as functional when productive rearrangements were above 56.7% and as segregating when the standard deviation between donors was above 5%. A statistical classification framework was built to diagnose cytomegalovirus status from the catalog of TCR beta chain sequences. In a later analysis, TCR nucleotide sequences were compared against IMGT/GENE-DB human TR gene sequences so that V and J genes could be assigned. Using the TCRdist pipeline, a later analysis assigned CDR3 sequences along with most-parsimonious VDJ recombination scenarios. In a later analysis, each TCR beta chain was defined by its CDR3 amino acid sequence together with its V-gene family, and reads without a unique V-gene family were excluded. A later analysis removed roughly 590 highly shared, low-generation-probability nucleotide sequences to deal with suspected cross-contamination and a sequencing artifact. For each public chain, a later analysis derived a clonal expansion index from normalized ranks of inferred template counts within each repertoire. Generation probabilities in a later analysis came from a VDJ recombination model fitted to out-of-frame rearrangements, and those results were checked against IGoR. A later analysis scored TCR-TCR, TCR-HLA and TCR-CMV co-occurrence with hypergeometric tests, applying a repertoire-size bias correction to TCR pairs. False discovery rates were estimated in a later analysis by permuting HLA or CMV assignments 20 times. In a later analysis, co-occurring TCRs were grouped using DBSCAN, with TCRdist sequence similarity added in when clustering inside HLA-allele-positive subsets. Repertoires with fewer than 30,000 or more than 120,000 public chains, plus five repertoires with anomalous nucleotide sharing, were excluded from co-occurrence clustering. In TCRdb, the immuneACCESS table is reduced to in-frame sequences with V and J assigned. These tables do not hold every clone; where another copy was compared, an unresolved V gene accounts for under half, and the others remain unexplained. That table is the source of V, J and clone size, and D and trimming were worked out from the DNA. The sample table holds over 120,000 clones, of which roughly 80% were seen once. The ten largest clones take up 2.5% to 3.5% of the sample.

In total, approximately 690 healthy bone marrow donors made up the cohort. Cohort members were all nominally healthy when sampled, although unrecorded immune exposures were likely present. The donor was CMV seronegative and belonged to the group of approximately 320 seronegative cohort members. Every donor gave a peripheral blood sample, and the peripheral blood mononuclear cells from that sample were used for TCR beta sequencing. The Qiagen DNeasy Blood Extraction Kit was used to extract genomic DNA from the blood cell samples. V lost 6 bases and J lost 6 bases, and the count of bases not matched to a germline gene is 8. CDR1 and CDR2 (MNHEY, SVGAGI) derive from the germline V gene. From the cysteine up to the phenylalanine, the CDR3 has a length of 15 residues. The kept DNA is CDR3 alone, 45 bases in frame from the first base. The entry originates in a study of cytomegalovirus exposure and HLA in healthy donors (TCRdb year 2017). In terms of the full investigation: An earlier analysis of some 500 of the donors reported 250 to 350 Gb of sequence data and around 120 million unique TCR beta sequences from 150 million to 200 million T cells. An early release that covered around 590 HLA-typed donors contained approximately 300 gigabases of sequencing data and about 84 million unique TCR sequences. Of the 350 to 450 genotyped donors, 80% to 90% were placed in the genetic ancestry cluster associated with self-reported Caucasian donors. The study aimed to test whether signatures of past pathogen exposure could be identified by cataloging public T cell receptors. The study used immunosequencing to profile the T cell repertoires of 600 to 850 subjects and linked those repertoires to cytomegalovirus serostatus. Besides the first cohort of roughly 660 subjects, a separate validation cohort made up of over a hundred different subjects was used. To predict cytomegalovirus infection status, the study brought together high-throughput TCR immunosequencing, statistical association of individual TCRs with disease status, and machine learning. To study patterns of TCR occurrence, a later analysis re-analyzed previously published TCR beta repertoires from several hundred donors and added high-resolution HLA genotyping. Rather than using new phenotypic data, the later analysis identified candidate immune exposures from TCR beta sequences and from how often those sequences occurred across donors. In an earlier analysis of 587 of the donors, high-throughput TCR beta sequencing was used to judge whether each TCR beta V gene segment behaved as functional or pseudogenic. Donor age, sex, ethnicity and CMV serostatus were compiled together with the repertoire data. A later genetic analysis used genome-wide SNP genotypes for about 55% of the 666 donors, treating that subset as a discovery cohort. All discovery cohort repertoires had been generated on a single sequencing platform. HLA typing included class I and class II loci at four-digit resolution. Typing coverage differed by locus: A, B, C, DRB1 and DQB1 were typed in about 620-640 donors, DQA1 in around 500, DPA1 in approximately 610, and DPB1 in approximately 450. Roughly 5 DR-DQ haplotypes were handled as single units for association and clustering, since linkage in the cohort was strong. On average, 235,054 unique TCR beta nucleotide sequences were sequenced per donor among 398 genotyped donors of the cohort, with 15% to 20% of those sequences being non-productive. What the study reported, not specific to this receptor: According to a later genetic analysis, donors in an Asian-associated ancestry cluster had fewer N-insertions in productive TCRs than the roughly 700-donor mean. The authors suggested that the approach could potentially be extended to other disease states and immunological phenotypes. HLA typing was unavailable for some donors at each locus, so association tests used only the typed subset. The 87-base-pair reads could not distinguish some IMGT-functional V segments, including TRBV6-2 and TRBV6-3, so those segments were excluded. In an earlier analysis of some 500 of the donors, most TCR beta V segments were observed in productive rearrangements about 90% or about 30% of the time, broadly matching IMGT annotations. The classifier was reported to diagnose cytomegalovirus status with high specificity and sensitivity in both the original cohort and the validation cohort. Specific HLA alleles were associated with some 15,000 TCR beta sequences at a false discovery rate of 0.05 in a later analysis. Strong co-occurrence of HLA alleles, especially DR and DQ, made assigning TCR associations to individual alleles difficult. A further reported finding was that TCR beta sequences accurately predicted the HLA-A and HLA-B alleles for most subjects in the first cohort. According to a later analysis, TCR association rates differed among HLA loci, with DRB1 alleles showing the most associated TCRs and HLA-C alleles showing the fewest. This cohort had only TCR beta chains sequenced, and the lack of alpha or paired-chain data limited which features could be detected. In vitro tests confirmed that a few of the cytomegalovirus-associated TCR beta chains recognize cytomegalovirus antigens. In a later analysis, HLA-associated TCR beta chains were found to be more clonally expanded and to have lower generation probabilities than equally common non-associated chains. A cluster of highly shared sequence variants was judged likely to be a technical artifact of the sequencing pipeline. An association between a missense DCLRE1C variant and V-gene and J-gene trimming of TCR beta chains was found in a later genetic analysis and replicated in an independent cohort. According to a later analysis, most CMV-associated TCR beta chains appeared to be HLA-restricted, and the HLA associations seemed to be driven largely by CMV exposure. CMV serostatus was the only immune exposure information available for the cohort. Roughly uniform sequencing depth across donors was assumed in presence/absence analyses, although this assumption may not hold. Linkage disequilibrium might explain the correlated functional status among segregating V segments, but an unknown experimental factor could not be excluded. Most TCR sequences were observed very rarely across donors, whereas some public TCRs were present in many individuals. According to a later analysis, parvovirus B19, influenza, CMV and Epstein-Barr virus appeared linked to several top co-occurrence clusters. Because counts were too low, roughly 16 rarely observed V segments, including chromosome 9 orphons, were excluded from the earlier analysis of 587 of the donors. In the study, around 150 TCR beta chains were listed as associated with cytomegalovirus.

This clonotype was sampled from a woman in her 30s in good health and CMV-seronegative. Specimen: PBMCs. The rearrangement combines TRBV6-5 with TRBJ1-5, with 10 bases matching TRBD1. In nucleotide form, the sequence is TGTGCCAGCAGGGATGGACAGGGGGTGTCTCAGCCCCAGCATTTT. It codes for CASRDGQGVSQPQHF.